These 26 T cell receptor beta chains originate from one sample sequenced in a study of blood T cell repertoires in COVID-19 (dated by TCRdb to the early 2020s). The library relied on the immunoSEQ multiplex PCR assay. This immuneACCESS table, as held by TCRdb, lists in-frame sequences with V and J called but not all clones. Of the missing ones, under half trace to an unresolved V gene in checked studies; the others have no known cause. A total of about 330,000 clones appear in this sample, about 90% of them only once. The ten largest clonotypes hold more than 1% of the sample. The specimen was PBMCs or T cells enriched from blood (not recorded which). All receptors derive from a woman in her thirties who had recovered from COVID-19.

On this clone itself: The identical CDR3 is also encoded by other nucleotide sequences in the sample. The V gene is TRBV28, the J gene TRBJ1-5, with 7 bases fitting TRBD1. V trimming: 2 bases; J trimming: 7 bases; junction bases outside the gene matches: 2. This CDR3 contains 13 residues. Germline CDR1 MDHEN, CDR2 SYDVKM. This CDR3 is CASSLDRVQPQHF. In nucleotides, the CDR3 is TGTGCCAGCAGTTTAGACAGGGTCCAGCCCCAGCATTTT.

Here the CDR3 DNA reads TGTGCCAGCAGCCAAGCTGGGGGAGGGACTGAAGCTTTCTTT. Translated, it gives CASSQAGGGTEAFF. J is TRBJ1-1 and V is TRBV3-1 (or the pseudogene TRBV3-2), with a weak D call TRBD1 (5 bases). Germline assignment: CDR1 LGHDT and CDR2 YNNKEL (reference sequence). Trimming stripped 1 base from V and 5 bases from J, with 11 bases between. This CDR3 region has 14 residues.

The V and J genes are TRBV19 and TRBJ1-5; TRBD1 agrees at 8 bases. Trimming at V came to 7 bases and at J to 4 bases, leaving 3 bases not matched to a gene. Germline values: CDR1 LNHDA, CDR2 SQIVND (reference sequence). This CDR3 has 13 residues. The chain's CDR3 is CASTGGYNQPQHF. The CDR3 DNA sequence: TGTGCCAGTACAGGGGGCTATAATCAGCCCCAGCATTTT.

The chain carries TRBV5-1 and TRBJ2-1; 7 bases are shared with TRBD1. The length of the CDR3 is 17 residues. V shed 5 bases and J 2 bases; nucleotides not matched to a gene: 13. Germline V lookup: CDR1 SGHRS, CDR2 YFSETQ. For the CDR3, the DNA is TGCGCCAGCAGACTACTCTACAGGGGTAAGGCCTACAATGAGCAGTTCTTC. This sequence encodes CASRLLYRGKAYNEQFF. Variable domain in full (rest from reference TRBV5-1 and TRBJ2-1): KAGVTQTPRYLIKTRGQQVTLSCSPISGHRSVSWYQQTPGQGLQFLFEYFSETQRNKGNFPGRFSGRQFSNSRSEMNVSTLELGDSALYLCASRLLYRGKAYNEQFFGPGTRLTVL.

The rearrangement links TRBV18 to TRBJ2-7, with TRBD1 matching over 9 bases. Germline assignment: CDR1 KGHSH and CDR2 LQKENI. V was clipped by 5 bases and J by 1 base; unmatched bases: 0. The CDR3 totals 13 residues. In nucleotides, the CDR3 is TGTGCCAGCTCAGGACAGGGGTCCTACGAGCAGTACTTC. Translating gives CASSGQGSYEQYF.

CDR3 DNA: TGTGCCAGCAGCCCCCTTGACGGGGAAGTAACCGGGGAGCTGTTTTTT. This translates into CASSPLDGEVTGELFF. The chain couples TRBV2 to TRBJ2-2, with D possibly being TRBD2 (5 bases). CDR1 and CDR2 (germline): SNHLY, FYNNEI. The CDR3 length is 16 residues. Trimming removed 6 bases from V and 5 bases from J, with 19 bases in between.

The V gene is TRBV5-1, the J gene TRBJ2-3, with D possibly matching TRBD2 (6 bases). Germline V gives CDR1 SGHRS, CDR2 YFSETQ. Trimming removed 2 bases from V and 4 bases from J, with 14 bases in between. This CDR3 has 15 residues. The CDR3, as DNA: TGCGCCAGCAGCTTTGGAGGGCAGGAGGCAGATACGCAGTATTTT. Amino acids: CASSFGGQEADTQYF.

This chain uses TRBV7-2 with TRBJ1-4; 9 bases are a match to TRBD1. This CDR3 has 14 residues. The J segment lost 6 bases and the V segment lost 5 bases, leaving 4 bases of the junction unmatched. Germline CDR1 and CDR2: SGHTA and FQGNSA. The CDR3 region has the DNA TGTGCCAGCAGCCGGAGGACAGGGGATGAAAAACTGTTTTTT. It is translated as CASSRRTGDEKLFF. Using reference TRBV7-2 and TRBJ1-4 for the parts outside the CDR3, the full variable domain is GAGVSQSPSNKVTEKGKDVELRCDPISGHTALYWYRQSLGQGLEFLIYFQGNSAPDKSGLPSDRFSAERTGGSVSTLTIQRTQQEDSAVYLCASSRRTGDEKLFFGSGTQLSVL.

This clone occurred a few times. The CDR3 DNA reads TGCGCCAGCAGCCGAACAGGATCCACAGATACGCAGTATTTT. It codes for CASSRTGSTDTQYF. V is TRBV4-1 and J is TRBJ2-3; tentative D call: TRBD1 (5 bases). This CDR3 spans 14 amino acids. Germline lookup yields CDR1 MGHRA and CDR2 YSYEKL. V shed 4 bases and J shed 2 bases, with 10 bases lying between them.

V and J are TRBV28 and TRBJ1-1, with D tentatively TRBD1 (5 bases). The CDR3 length is 14 residues. The germline gives CDR1 MDHEN, CDR2 SYDVKM. V was trimmed by 6 bases and J by 6 bases, leaving 17 bases between them. CDR3 sequence reads: CASRLGGGSSEAFF. The CDR3 DNA reads as TGTGCCAGCAGGTTAGGCGGGGGAAGCTCTGAAGCTTTCTTT.

This chain links TRBV6-5 with TRBJ1-2, with 11 bases that match TRBD1. This CDR3 has 13 residues. The V segment lost 8 bases and the J segment 4 bases; nucleotides outside the gene matches: 3. Germline CDR1 reads MNHEY; CDR2 reads SVGAGI. CDR3 region: CASPGTGGYGYTF. CDR3 DNA sequence: TGTGCCAGCCCCGGGACAGGGGGCTATGGCTACACCTTC.

V gene TRBV10-3 combines with J gene TRBJ2-7, with D unclear. Trimming removed 3 bases from V and 0 bases from J, with 6 bases in between. The CDR3 has 13 residues. Per the germline V gene, CDR1 is ENHRY and CDR2 is SYGVKD. Here the CDR3 DNA reads TGTGCCATCAGTGACCGAGCCTCCTACGAGCAGTACTTC. Translating it yields CAISDRASYEQYF.

In its sample, this clone was seen once. This sequence joins TRBV3-1 (or the pseudogene TRBV3-2) and TRBJ1-2; D uncertain. Deletions cut 1 base from V and 0 bases from J, with 6 bases between. The CDR3 is made up of 14 amino acids. Germline lookup yields CDR1 LGHDT and CDR2 YNNKEL (reference sequence). The CDR3 nucleotides are TGTGCCAGCAGCCAAGTTCCAGCTAACTATGGCTACACCTTC. Translation: CASSQVPANYGYTF.

The chain has TRBV18 and TRBJ1-2, with 7 bases fitting TRBD1. V shed 3 bases and J 7 bases; nucleotides not matched to a gene: 5. The CDR3 has 13 amino acids. Germline-derived CDR1 and CDR2 are KGHSH and LQKENI. The DNA of the CDR3 is TGTGCCAGCTCACCCGGGACAGAAATTGGCTACACCTTC. Translated: CASSPGTEIGYTF.

The chain has TRBV5-1 and TRBJ1-1; 7 bases are a match to TRBD1. From germline, CDR1 is SGHRS and CDR2 YFSETQ. J lost 1 base, V lost 3 bases, and 6 bases had no gene match. CDR3 length equals 15 residues. The CDR3 nucleotides are TGCGCCAGCAGCTGGGGGAGGACAGGGAACACTGAAGCTTTCTTT. Its translation: CASSWGRTGNTEAFF.

The chain recombines TRBV19 with TRBJ2-7; 10 nucleotides agree with TRBD1. With 4 bases clipped from V and 6 bases from J, the junction kept 3 bases outside the gene matches. The CDR3 is made up of 13 amino acids. Per the germline V gene, CDR1 is LNHDA and CDR2 is SQIVND (reference sequence). The CDR3 DNA reads as TGTGCCAGTAGTAGGGACAGGGGTCCCGAGCAGTACTTC. Translating gives CASSRDRGPEQYF. Using reference TRBV19 and TRBJ2-7 for the parts outside the CDR3, the full variable domain is DGGITQSPKYLFRKEGQNVTLSCEQNLNHDAMYWYRQDPGQGLRLIYYSQIVNDFQKGDIAEGYSVSREKKESFPLTVTSAQKNPTAFYLCASSRDRGPEQYFGPGTRLTVT.

The J gene is TRBJ2-7, the V gene TRBV2; D might be TRBD1 (6 bases). V gave up 6 bases and J gave up 2 bases, with 14 bases separating them. Germline values: CDR1 SNHLY, CDR2 FYNNEI. The CDR3 is made up of 14 amino acids. The CDR3 spells CASRWTAIPYEQYF. CDR3 sequence (DNA): TGTGCCAGCAGGTGGACAGCAATTCCCTACGAGCAGTACTTC.

The J gene is TRBJ1-4, the V gene TRBV6-2 or TRBV6-3; D is undetermined. The CDR3 runs 15 residues. The ends were cut back, 3 bases at V and 0 bases at J, with 8 bases in the middle. Germline CDR1 is MNHEY and CDR2 is SVGEGT. CDR3 protein: CASSYGGATNEKLFF. As DNA, the CDR3 is TGTGCCAGCAGTTATGGCGGAGCAACTAATGAAAAACTGTTTTTT.

The chain joins TRBV7-8 to TRBJ1-2, with 7 bases that match TRBD1. CDR1 is SGHVS, CDR2 FQNEAQ, per germline. Trimming cost V 5 bases and J 4 bases; bases outside gene matches: 4. The CDR3 consists of 13 residues. The CDR3 nucleotides are TGTGCCAGCAGCCCGAGGGACAGCTATGGCTACACCTTC. Residues: CASSPRDSYGYTF.

This clone occurred once. The V call is TRBV18, the J call TRBJ1-3, with 7 bases lining up with TRBD1. The CDR3 has 14 amino acids. Germline assignment: CDR1 KGHSH and CDR2 LQKENI. V was pared by 8 bases and J by 4 bases, with 8 bases of the junction left unmatched. The CDR3 here is CASALGTAGNTIYF. The CDR3 coding sequence is TGTGCCAGCGCCCTGGGGACAGCAGGAAACACCATATATTTT.

This clone was detected once. This chain connects TRBV10-3 to TRBJ1-2; the match to TRBD1 covers 7 bases. The germline V gene encodes CDR1 ENHRY and CDR2 SYGVKD. With 1 base clipped from V and 7 bases from J, the junction kept 3 bases outside the gene matches. This CDR3 comprises 13 residues. The DNA for the CDR3 is TGTGCCATCAGTGAGTACGACAGGGCTGGCTACACCTTC. Amino acid sequence: CAISEYDRAGYTF.

The chain recombines TRBV28 with TRBJ1-5; D remains unclear. Per the germline V gene, CDR1 is MDHEN and CDR2 is SYDVKM. The CDR3 is made up of 13 amino acids. V gave up 3 bases and J gave up 8 bases, with 11 bases separating them. CDR3 region: CASSFEGWEPQHF. The CDR3 coding sequence is TGTGCCAGCAGTTTCGAGGGCTGGGAGCCCCAGCATTTT.

V is TRBV28 and J is TRBJ2-1, with 9 bases matching TRBD2. Germline values: CDR1 MDHEN, CDR2 SYDVKM. The V segment lost 5 bases and the J segment 7 bases; nucleotides outside the gene matches: 18. The CDR3 runs to 18 residues. The DNA of the CDR3 is TGTGCCAGCAGTCTTATCCCCCTGCGGGGGGGCCTTTCTAATGAGCAGTTCTTC. Amino acids: CASSLIPLRGGLSNEQFF. Looking up the rest from reference TRBV28 and TRBJ2-1 gives the full variable domain: DVKVTQSSRYLVKRTGEKVFLECVQDMDHENMFWYRQDPGLGLRLIYFSYDVKMKEKGDIPEGYSVSREKKERFSLILESASTNQTSMYLCASSLIPLRGGLSNEQFFGPGTRLTVL.

The rearrangement links TRBV7-9 to TRBJ2-7; TRBD2 matches at 8 bases. CDR3 length: 14 amino acids. J gave up 6 bases and V 2 bases, and 6 bases lay outside the gene matches. The germline gives CDR1 SEHNR, CDR2 FQNEAQ (reference sequence). The CDR3 region has the DNA TGTGCCAGCAGCTTAACGGGGGGGCCGATCGAGCAGTACTTC. It encodes CASSLTGGPIEQYF.

This rearrangement joins TRBV28 to TRBJ2-7, with D tentatively TRBD1 (6 bases). The V and J ends lost 2 bases and 6 bases respectively, with 17 bases between them. The CDR3 extends over 15 amino acids. The germline V gene encodes CDR1 MDHEN and CDR2 SYDVKM. The CDR3 here is CASSLPQGKMAEQYF. DNA for the CDR3: TGTGCCAGCAGTTTACCCCAGGGGAAGATGGCCGAGCAGTACTTC.

This chain links TRBV7-9 with TRBJ2-3, with a weak D call TRBD2 (5 bases). CDR3 length: 13 residues. Trimming removed 5 bases at V and 5 bases at J, with 11 bases between. Looked up from germline, CDR1 is SEHNR and CDR2 is FQNEAQ (reference sequence). Written as DNA, the CDR3 is TGTGCCAGCAGCCGGTGGGGAGAAGATACGCAGTATTTT. Translated: CASSRWGEDTQYF.